These T cell receptor beta chains were read from a single sample in a study of T cells in Graves' hyperthyroidism and ophthalmopathy. TCRdb re-analysed the multiplex PCR reads in MiXCR, keeping a single row per CDR3 protein. The data contain under 400,000 distinct CDR3 sequences, around 18% of them singletons. The specimen sequenced was blood. The source is a woman in her thirties or forties with Graves' ophthalmopathy. Both conserved end residues are part of each CDR3. The D gene is left open where the match is weak. Part of the rows lack a size; the others show once, few, many or a class for expanded clones.

many,.,TRBV29-1,TRBJ1-1,CSVVTQPNTEAFF,TGCAGCGTTGTGACACAGCCGAACACTGAAGCTTTCTTT
many,TRBD2,TRBV6-1,TRBJ2-7,CASRIAGGPYEQYF,TGTGCCAGCAGGATAGCGGGAGGGCCGTACGAGCAGTACTTC
many,.,TRBV28,TRBJ2-1,CASSLLASSYNEQFF,TGTGCCAGCAGTTTATTGGCTAGCTCCTACAATGAGCAGTTCTTC
.,.,TRBV6-1,TRBJ2-7,CASSLKGREQYF,TGTGCCAGCAGCCTTAAAGGGCGCGAGCAGTACTTC
many,.,TRBV9,TRBJ1-5,CASSARDTNSNQPQHF,TGTGCCAGCAGCGCCCGGGACACTAATAGCAATCAGCCCCAGCATTTT
many,.,TRBV7-3,TRBJ2-2,CASSRTGFNTGELFF,TGTGCCAGCAGTCGTACAGGGTTTAACACCGGGGAGCTGTTTTTT
.,.,TRBV10-3,TRBJ2-7,CVISPVGQISYEQYF,TGTGTCATCAGCCCAGTGGGCCAGATCTCCTACGAGCAGTACTTC
many,.,TRBV19,TRBJ2-2,CASSIRGTGELFF,TGTGCCAGTAGTATCCGAGGGACCGGGGAGCTGTTTTTT
many,TRBD1,TRBV20-1,TRBJ2-7,CSARGDRVLEQYF,TGCAGTGCCCGGGGGGACAGGGTTCTGGAGCAGTACTTC
.,.,TRBV6-1,TRBJ2-2,CASRAEVHTGELFF,TGTGCCAGCAGGGCAGAGGTCCACACCGGGGAGCTGTTTTTT
few,TRBD1,TRBV6-1,TRBJ2-7,CASSDSGTDEQYF,TGTGCCAGCAGCGATTCAGGGACAGACGAGCAGTACTTC
many,TRBD2,TRBV7-8,TRBJ2-1,CASIAGVSYNEQFF,TGTGCCAGCATAGCGGGGGTCTCCTACAATGAGCAGTTCTTC
many,.,TRBV27,TRBJ2-7,CASSLSDPALSYEQYF,TGTGCCAGCAGTTTGAGTGATCCAGCTCTCTCCTACGAGCAGTACTTC
many,TRBD2,TRBV4-1,TRBJ2-7,CASSPEIAGGMFYYEQYF,TGCGCCAGCAGCCCAGAGATAGCGGGAGGGATGTTTTACTACGAGCAGTACTTC
many,.,TRBV20-1,TRBJ1-5,CSARSGYSNQPQHF,TGCAGTGCTAGGTCGGGGTATAGCAATCAGCCCCAGCATTTT
.,.,TRBV20-1,TRBJ2-5,CSARLLDPQETQYF,TGCAGTGCTAGACTTCTAGACCCACAAGAGACCCAGTACTTC
many,TRBD1,TRBV18,TRBJ1-1,CASSLSTGTTEAFF,TGTGCCAGCTCACTTTCGACAGGGACCACTGAAGCTTTCTTT
many,TRBD1,TRBV6-2/TRBV6-3,TRBJ1-1,CASSYRLETGTGVTEAFF,TGTGCCAGCAGTTACCGATTGGAAACCGGGACAGGGGTCACTGAAGCTTTCTTT
many,TRBD2,TRBV27,TRBJ2-7,CASSWGEGSYEQYF,TGTGCCAGCAGTTGGGGGGAGGGCTCCTACGAGCAGTACTTC
many,.,TRBV6-2/TRBV6-3,TRBJ1-5,CASSLNRVQPQHF,TGTGCCAGCAGCCTTAACAGGGTTCAGCCCCAGCATTTT
many,.,TRBV5-1,TRBJ1-1,CASSSPRGRQNTEAFF,TGCGCCAGCAGCTCCCCACGGGGCAGACAAAACACTGAAGCTTTCTTT
many,TRBD2,TRBV11-2,TRBJ2-7,CASFGTSGKPGYEQYF,TGTGCCAGTTTTGGGACTAGCGGGAAACCGGGCTACGAGCAGTACTTC
many,.,TRBV28,TRBJ1-5,CASSLGPPNLNQPQHF,TGTGCCAGCAGTTTGGGTCCACCGAATCTTAATCAGCCCCAGCATTTT
many,TRBD1,TRBV11-2,TRBJ2-7,CASTPFPGQGSYEQYF,TGTGCCAGCACCCCATTCCCGGGACAGGGCTCCTACGAGCAGTACTTC
few,TRBD1,TRBV12-3/TRBV12-4,TRBJ1-2,CASSITGTATNGYTF,TGTGCCAGCAGTATAACCGGGACAGCGACTAATGGCTACACCTTC
.,TRBD2,TRBV7-2,TRBJ2-7,CASRPTSGAAYEQYF,TGTGCCAGCAGGCCGACTAGCGGGGCCGCCTACGAGCAGTACTTC
many,.,TRBV2,TRBJ2-5,CASSDRFYETQYF,TGTGCCAGCAGTGACAGATTTTACGAGACCCAGTACTTC
many,.,TRBV27,TRBJ2-2,CASSPGEYTGELFF,TGTGCCAGCAGTCCCGGCGAATACACCGGGGAGCTGTTTTTT
many,.,TRBV15,TRBJ1-1,CATFGPNTEAFF,TGTGCCACCTTCGGACCGAACACTGAAGCTTTCTTT
many,TRBD2,TRBV7-2,TRBJ2-4,CASSLAGTSGRASIQYF,TGTGCCAGCAGCTTAGCCGGGACTAGCGGGAGGGCCAGCATTCAGTACTTC
many,.,TRBV12-3/TRBV12-4,TRBJ1-1,CASTPRPAGNTEAFF,TGTGCCAGCACCCCGCGTCCGGCTGGGAACACTGAAGCTTTCTTT
many,.,TRBV27,TRBJ2-2,CASSLYSDRNTGELFF,TGTGCCAGCAGTTTATACTCGGACAGAAATACCGGGGAGCTGTTTTTT
many,TRBD2,TRBV5-1,TRBJ2-7,CASKGLAGDLYERYF,TGCGCCAGCAAGGGACTAGCGGGAGATCTATACGAGCGGTACTTC
many,.,TRBV19,TRBJ1-1,CASSMKGGTEAFF,TGTGCCAGTAGTATGAAAGGGGGCACTGAAGCTTTCTTT
.,TRBD1,TRBV28,TRBJ1-1,CASRLQGLFEAYF,TGTGCCAGCAGACTACAGGGGCTTTTCGAAGCCTACTTT
many,.,TRBV7-9,TRBJ1-5,CASSLTDSQPQHF,TGTGCCAGCAGCTTAACTGATTCTCAGCCCCAGCATTTT
.,.,TRBV6-5,TRBJ1-1,CASSYSDITEAFF,TGTGCCAGCAGTTACTCAGACATCACTGAAGCTTTCTTT
many,TRBD1,TRBV12-3/TRBV12-4,TRBJ1-6,CASTIDRGNSPLHF,TGTGCCAGCACCATTGACAGGGGGAATTCACCCCTCCACTTT
many,.,TRBV28,TRBJ2-5,CASIGSRPIGPETQYF,TGTGCCAGCATCGGTTCCCGACCCATCGGGCCAGAGACCCAGTACTTC
many,.,TRBV30,TRBJ2-7,CAWNRDPPYEQYF,TGTGCCTGGAACCGGGACCCCCCTTACGAGCAGTACTTC
many,.,TRBV7-2,TRBJ2-2,CASSLEIGTGELFF,TGTGCCAGCAGCTTAGAAATAGGAACCGGGGAGCTGTTTTTT
many,.,TRBV11-2,TRBJ2-5,CASSLDARGGETQYF,TGTGCCAGCAGCTTAGATGCCAGGGGAGGAGAGACCCAGTACTTC
many,TRBD2,TRBV6-1,TRBJ2-5,CASRPGLAVETQYF,TGTGCCAGCAGACCGGGACTAGCAGTAGAGACCCAGTACTTC